Sequencing of this T cell receptor (beta chain) was carried out in a study of beta chain features in type 1 diabetes. Whole-study findings and limits: Type 1 diabetes patients showed fewer insertions and more deletions at VDJ junctions. There was a moderate but significant shortening of TCRB CDR3s in all four CD4+ subsets of Type 1 diabetes patients. cDNA-based sequencing might over-represent cells highly expressing TCR.

Concerning this clone: Its target is unknown.

Investigators reverse transcribed all isolated RNA, so they sequenced expressed TCRB transcripts. Read counts averaged roughly 3.7 million for samples of naive, central memory and regulatory T cells. TCRdb's table, derived via immunoSEQ multiplex PCR, lists solely in-frame clones and lacks some. The table shows around 300,000 clones, with approximately 16% occurring only once. The ends lost 5 bases at V and 7 bases at J; junction bases unmatched: 9. The CDR3 spans 13 residues. CDR1 is SQVTM and CDR2 is ANQGSEA in the germline V gene. The clonotype was recovered from a man between 18 and 35 years old with type 1 diabetes. Sequences were obtained from naive CD4+ T cells from blood. This chain joins TRBV29-1 and TRBJ2-7, with 9 bases fitting TRBD1. In nucleotides, the CDR3 is TGCAGCGTTTCTACCTGGACAGGGGAGGAGCAGTACTTC. Its translation is CSVSTWTGEEQYF.